What follows are 20 T cell receptor beta chains derived from one specimen sequenced in a study of blood T cell repertoires in COVID-19. This table comes from immunoSEQ multiplex PCR, and its TCRdb copy is limited to in-frame clones, with some not included. The data show roughly 190,000 clones, with about nine tenths seen just once and less than 1.5% held by the top ten. The sequencing sample was made of peripheral blood. The receptor source for this set is a young man with acute or convalescent COVID-19.

V is TRBV6-5 and J is TRBJ1-1; D call uncertain. CDR1 and CDR2 (germline): MNHEY, SVGAGI. This CDR3 region has 11 residues. Trimming cost V 7 bases and J 10 bases, with 13 bases left between them. DNA for the CDR3: TGTGCCAGCATGTTTGCGGTGGTAGCTTTCTTT. It yields the protein CASMFAVVAFF.

This clone came up once. DNA for the CDR3: TGTGCCAGCGACTGGGACAGAGACCGAAACACCATATATTTT. Protein: CASDWDRDRNTIYF. The genes are TRBV6-5 and TRBJ1-3; TRBD1 aligns across 7 bases. Germline CDR1 reads MNHEY; CDR2 reads SVGAGI. This CDR3 region has 14 residues. J was trimmed by 5 bases and V by 8 bases; bases with no gene match: 9.

The gene calls are TRBV29-1 and TRBJ1-3; D call uncertain. The CDR3 spans 12 residues. Deletions cut 4 bases from V and 3 bases from J, with 7 bases between. Germline V CDR1 and CDR2: SQVTM, ANQGSEA. The CDR3 loop is CSVVTDGNTIYF. The CDR3 nucleotides read TGCAGCGTTGTTACAGATGGAAACACCATATATTTT. Based on the CDR3 plus reference TRBV29-1 and TRBJ1-3, the full variable domain is SAVISQKPSRDICQRGTSLTIQCQVDSQVTMMFWYRQQPGQSLTLIATANQGSEATYESGFVIDKFPISRPNLTFSTLTVSNMSPEDSSIYLCSVVTDGNTIYFGEGSWLTVV.

The rearrangement links TRBV6-5 to TRBJ1-1, with D uncertain. Trimming removed 7 bases at V and 4 bases at J, with 7 bases between. CDR1 and CDR2 (germline): MNHEY, SVGAGI. The CDR3 is made up of 11 amino acids. The CDR3 region is CASTQSTEAFF. CDR3 nucleotide sequence: TGTGCCAGCACACAGAGCACTGAAGCTTTCTTT.

The chain recombines TRBV6-6 with TRBJ1-5; D uncertain. Germline V gene sequence: CDR1 MNHNY, CDR2 SVGAGI (reference sequence). The CDR3 contains 16 residues. The ends were cut back, 0 bases at V and 3 bases at J, with 12 bases in the middle. As DNA, the CDR3 is TGTGCCAGCAGTTACTCGCGAGCAAGCCTCAATCAGCCCCAGCATTTT. The encoded protein is CASSYSRASLNQPQHF.

The J gene is TRBJ2-3, the V gene TRBV5-1, with TRBD1 matching 9 bases. The junction had 7 bases not matched to a gene; V was cut back by 4 bases and J by 4 bases. The CDR3 contains 15 residues. Germline V gene sequence: CDR1 SGHRS, CDR2 YFSETQ. CDR3 in amino acids: CASSAGQGVADTQYF. CDR3 DNA sequence: TGCGCCAGCAGCGCGGGACAGGGAGTGGCAGATACGCAGTATTTT.

This chain links TRBV11-2 with TRBJ2-7; 9 bases map to TRBD2. Trimming cost V 2 bases and J 1 base; bases outside gene matches: 9. In germline, CDR1 is SGHAT, CDR2 FQNNGV. CDR3 length equals 17 residues. In DNA, the CDR3 is TGTGCCAGCAGCTTACCCAGCGGGAGGCTTAATTCCTACGAGCAGTACTTC. It is translated as CASSLPSGRLNSYEQYF.

The V call is TRBV5-1, the J call TRBJ2-1; 15 nucleotides align to TRBD2. In germline, CDR1 is SGHRS, CDR2 YFSETQ. V was clipped by 2 bases and J by 7 bases; unmatched bases: 4. CDR3 length: 16 residues. The CDR3 region is CASSLTGTSGRNEQFF. The CDR3 DNA sequence: TGCGCCAGCAGCTTAACCGGGACTAGCGGGAGGAATGAGCAGTTCTTC.

The rearrangement joins TRBV4-1 to TRBJ1-2; TRBD1 might be the D (6 bases). The CDR3 has 15 residues. Germline lookup yields CDR1 MGHRA and CDR2 YSYEKL. V was clipped by 1 base and J by 4 bases, with 13 bases between them. CDR3 loop: CASSQGPGQPYGYTF. In nucleotides, the CDR3 is TGCGCCAGCAGCCAAGGGCCCGGACAGCCCTATGGCTACACCTTC.

The V and J genes are TRBV6-2 or TRBV6-3 and TRBJ1-2; 8 positions agree with TRBD1. V shed 5 bases, J shed 5 bases, and the junction held 4 bases outside the gene matches. The CDR3 consists of 13 residues. Germline values: CDR1 MNHEY, CDR2 SVGEGT. The CDR3 DNA sequence: TGTGCCAGCAGTGACAGGGGTTTGTATGGCTACACCTTC. Translation gives CASSDRGLYGYTF.

The table lists this clone with a count of one. This chain joins TRBV11-2 and TRBJ2-3, with D possibly matching TRBD1 (6 bases). Germline V gives CDR1 SGHAT, CDR2 FQNNGV. Trimming stripped 5 bases from V and 5 bases from J, with 14 bases between. The CDR3 is 14 residues long. CDR3 coding DNA: TGTGCCAGCAGCCGATACCAGGGGATAGATACGCAGTATTTT. This sequence encodes CASSRYQGIDTQYF.

This clone has only a few counts. The same CDR3 can be traced to other DNA sequences in this sample. The chain employs TRBV11-1 and TRBJ1-5; TRBD1 is a possible D gene (5 bases). The V end lost 1 base, the J end lost 7 bases, and 8 bases lay between the germline ends. Germline CDR1 is SGHAT and CDR2 is FQDESV (reference sequence). CDR3 size: 13 residues. The CDR3 sequence is CASSLDRNQPQHF. The CDR3 DNA is TGTGCCAGCAGCTTAGACAGGAACCAGCCCCAGCATTTT. Based on the CDR3 plus reference TRBV11-1 and TRBJ1-5, the full variable domain is EAEVAQSPRYKITEKSQAVAFWCDPISGHATLYWYRQILGQGPELLVQFQDESVVDDSQLPKDRFSAERLKGVDSTLKIQPAELGDSAMYLCASSLDRNQPQHFGDGTRLSIL.

This clone has just one count. The rearrangement links TRBV19 to TRBJ2-3; tentative D call: TRBD1 (5 bases). The CDR3 runs to 14 residues. From germline, CDR1 is LNHDA and CDR2 SQIVND (reference sequence). Trimming cost V 6 bases and J 2 bases, with 12 bases left between them. The CDR3 sequence is CASREDRATDTQYF. Here the CDR3 DNA reads TGTGCCAGTAGGGAAGACAGAGCCACAGATACGCAGTATTTT.

The DNA for the CDR3 is TGTGCCAGCAGCTTAGGGGGCGCATTCGAAGATACGCAGTATTTT. Translation: CASSLGGAFEDTQYF. The chain combines TRBV7-9 with TRBJ2-3; TRBD1 might be the D (5 bases). The CDR3 spans 15 residues. V gave up 1 base and J gave up 5 bases, with 13 bases separating them. Germline V gives CDR1 SEHNR, CDR2 FQNEAQ (reference sequence).

J is TRBJ2-5 and V is TRBV12-3 or TRBV12-4; D perhaps matches TRBD2 (5 bases). This CDR3 spans 12 amino acids. V was cut by 6 bases and J by 7 bases, with 12 bases left in between. For the CDR3, the DNA is TGTGCCAGCAGGCGCAACGAGGGGACCCAGTACTTC. It translates to CASRRNEGTQYF.

CDR3 residues: CASFLAGEGNEQFF. CDR3 coding DNA: TGTGCCAGCTTTTTAGCGGGGGAGGGGAATGAGCAGTTCTTC. The chain has TRBV6-6 and TRBJ2-1, with 9 bases fitting TRBD2. Trimming at V came to 8 bases and at J to 7 bases, leaving 9 bases not matched to a gene. Germline assignment: CDR1 MNHNY and CDR2 SVGAGI (reference sequence). CDR3 length equals 14 residues.

V and J are TRBV11-2 and TRBJ2-7, with D possibly matching TRBD1 (6 bases). CDR3 length: 16 amino acids. Germline CDR1 and CDR2: SGHAT and FQNNGV. V was shortened by 4 bases and J by 3 bases, with 19 bases between the two germline ends. The CDR3 region has the DNA TGTGCCAGCAGCTCCCAGGGGCCAAAACTGTACTACGAGCAGTACTTC. Its translation is CASSSQGPKLYYEQYF. The variable domain in full, completed from reference TRBV11-2 and TRBJ2-7, reads EAGVAQSPRYKIIEKRQSVAFWCNPISGHATLYWYQQILGQGPKLLIQFQNNGVVDDSQLPKDRFSAERLKGVDSTLKIQPAKLEDSAVYLCASSSQGPKLYYEQYFGPGTRLTVT.

The gene calls are TRBV10-3 and TRBJ2-7, with TRBD2 matching over 11 bases. The trim removed 8 bases at V and 6 bases at J, leaving 9 bases unmatched. The CDR3 extends over 14 amino acids. Germline values: CDR1 ENHRY, CDR2 SYGVKD. Here the CDR3 reads CAIAGLAGGSEQYF. As DNA, the CDR3 is TGTGCCATCGCTGGGCTAGCGGGAGGAAGCGAGCAGTACTTC.

V usage is TRBV9 and J usage is TRBJ1-5; tentative D call: TRBD1 (5 bases). CDR3 length equals 15 residues. Between the trimmed V and J ends, which lost 3 bases and 2 bases, there was a span of 12 bases. CDR1 and CDR2 (germline): SGDLS, YYNGEE. CDR3 bases: TGTGCCAGCAGCGCCTCAACACAGGGCAATCAGCCCCAGCATTTT. This translates into CASSASTQGNQPQHF. Together with reference TRBV9 and TRBJ1-5, the CDR3 gives the full variable domain: DSGVTQTPKHLITATGQRVTLRCSPRSGDLSVYWYQQSLDQGLQFLIQYYNGEERAKGNILERFSAQQFPDLHSELNLSSLELGDSALYFCASSASTQGNQPQHFGDGTRLSIL.

The CDR3 loop reads CATSDLPSGRGYNEQFF. The CDR3 bases are TGTGCCACCAGTGATTTGCCTAGCGGGAGGGGATACAATGAGCAGTTCTTC. The chain carries TRBV24-1 and TRBJ2-1; 12 bases agree with TRBD2. In germline, CDR1 is KGHDR, CDR2 SFDVKD. J gave up 4 bases and V 0 bases, and 3 bases lay outside the gene matches. The CDR3 runs 17 residues.